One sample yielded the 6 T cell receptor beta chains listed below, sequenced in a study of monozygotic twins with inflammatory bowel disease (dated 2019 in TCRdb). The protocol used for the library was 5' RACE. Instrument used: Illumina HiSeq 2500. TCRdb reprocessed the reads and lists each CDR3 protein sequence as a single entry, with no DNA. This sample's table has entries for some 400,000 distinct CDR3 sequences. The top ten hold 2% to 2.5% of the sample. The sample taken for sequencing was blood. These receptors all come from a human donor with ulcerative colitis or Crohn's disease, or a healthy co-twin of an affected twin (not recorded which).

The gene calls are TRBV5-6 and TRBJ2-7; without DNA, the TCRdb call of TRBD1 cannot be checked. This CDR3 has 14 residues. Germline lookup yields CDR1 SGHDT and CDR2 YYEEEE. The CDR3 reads CASSLTGLVHEQYF.

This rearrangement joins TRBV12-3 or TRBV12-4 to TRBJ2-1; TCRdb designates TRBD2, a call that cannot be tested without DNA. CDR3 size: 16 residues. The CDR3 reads CASRGPGSYFYNEQFF.

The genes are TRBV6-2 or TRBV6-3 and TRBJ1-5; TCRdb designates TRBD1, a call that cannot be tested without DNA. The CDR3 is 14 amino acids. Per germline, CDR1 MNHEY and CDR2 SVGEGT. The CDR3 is CASWDRYSNQPQHF.

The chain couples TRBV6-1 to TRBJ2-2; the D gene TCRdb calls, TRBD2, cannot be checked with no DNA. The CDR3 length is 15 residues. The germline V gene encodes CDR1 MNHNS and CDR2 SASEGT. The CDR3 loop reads CASTLEGFTAGELFF.

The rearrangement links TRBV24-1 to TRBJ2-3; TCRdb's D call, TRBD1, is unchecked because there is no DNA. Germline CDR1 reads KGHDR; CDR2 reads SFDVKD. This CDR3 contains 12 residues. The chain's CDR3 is CATSEEDRRKYF.

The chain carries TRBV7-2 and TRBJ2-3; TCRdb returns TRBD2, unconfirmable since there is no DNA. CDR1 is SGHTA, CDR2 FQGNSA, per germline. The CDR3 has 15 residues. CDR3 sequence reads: CASSSPSGGTDTQYF.